The T cell receptor (beta chain) under discussion was sequenced for a study of beta chain features in type 1 diabetes. Cells sorted by CD45RO/CCR7/CD25/CD127/CD95/CD27 comprised CD4+ naive, central memory, regulatory and stem cell-like memory cells. The CDR3 loop spans 18 amino acids. Germline assignment: CDR1 SGHTA and CDR2 FQGNSA. V was trimmed by 5 bases and J by 3 bases, leaving 25 bases between them. TCRB transcripts that were expressed got sequenced, as all of the isolated RNA had been reverse transcribed. Sequencing used immunoSEQ multiplex PCR; TCRdb keeps in-frame clones, though not all of them. The sample has around 290,000 clones; under 8.5% are singletons. Whole-study findings and limits: Naive, central memory and Treg TCRB repertoires appeared more alike in patients than in healthy donors. For Type 1 diabetes patients, all four CD4+ subsets carried TCRB CDR3s that were moderately but significantly shorter.

With respect to this clone: The antigen remains unidentified.

Source material: central memory CD4+ T cells from blood. This TCR came from a woman aged 18-30 years in good health. This sequence joins TRBV7-2 and TRBJ2-5; D gene ambiguous. CDR3 region: CASSPVERGLYDEETQYF. The DNA for the CDR3 is TGTGCCAGCAGCCCGGTGGAGCGAGGCCTTTATGACGAAGAGACCCAGTACTTC.